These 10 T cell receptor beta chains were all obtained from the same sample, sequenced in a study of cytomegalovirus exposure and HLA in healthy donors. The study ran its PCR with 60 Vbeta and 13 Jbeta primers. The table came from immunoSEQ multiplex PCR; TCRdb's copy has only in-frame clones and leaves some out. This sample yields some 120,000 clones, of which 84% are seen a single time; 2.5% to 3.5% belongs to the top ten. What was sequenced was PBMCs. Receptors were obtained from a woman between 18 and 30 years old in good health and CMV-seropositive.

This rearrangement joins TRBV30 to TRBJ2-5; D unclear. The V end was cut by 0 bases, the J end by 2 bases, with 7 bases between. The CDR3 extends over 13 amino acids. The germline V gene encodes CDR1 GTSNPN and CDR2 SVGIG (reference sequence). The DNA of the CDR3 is TGTGCCTGGAGTGTAGCCTCACAAGAGACCCAGTACTTC. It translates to CAWSVASQETQYF.

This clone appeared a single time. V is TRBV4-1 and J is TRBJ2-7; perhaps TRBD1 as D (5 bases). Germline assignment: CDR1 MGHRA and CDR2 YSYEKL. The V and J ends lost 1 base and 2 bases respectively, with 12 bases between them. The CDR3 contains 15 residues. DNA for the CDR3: TGCGCCAGCAGCCAAGGTCCGGACAACCCCTACGAGCAGTACTTC. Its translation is CASSQGPDNPYEQYF.

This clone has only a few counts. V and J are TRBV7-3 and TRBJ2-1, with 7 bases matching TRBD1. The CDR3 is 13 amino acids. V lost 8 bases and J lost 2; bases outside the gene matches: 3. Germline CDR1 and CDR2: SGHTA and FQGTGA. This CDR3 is CASGQGAYNEQFF. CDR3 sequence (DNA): TGTGCCAGCGGCCAGGGGGCCTACAATGAGCAGTTCTTC.

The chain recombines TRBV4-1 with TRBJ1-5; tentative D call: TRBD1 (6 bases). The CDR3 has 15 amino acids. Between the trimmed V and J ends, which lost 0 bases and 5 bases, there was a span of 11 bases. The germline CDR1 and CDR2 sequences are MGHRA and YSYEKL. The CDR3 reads CASSQEHRVDQPQHF. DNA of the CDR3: TGCGCCAGCAGCCAAGAGCACAGGGTAGATCAGCCCCAGCATTTT.

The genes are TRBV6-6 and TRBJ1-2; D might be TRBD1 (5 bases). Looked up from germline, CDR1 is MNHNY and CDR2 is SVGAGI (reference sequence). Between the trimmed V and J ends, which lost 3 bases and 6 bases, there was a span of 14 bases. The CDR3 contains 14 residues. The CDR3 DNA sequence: TGTGCCAGCAGTTATCGGGGGGATGGGGATGGCTACACCTTC. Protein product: CASSYRGDGDGYTF.

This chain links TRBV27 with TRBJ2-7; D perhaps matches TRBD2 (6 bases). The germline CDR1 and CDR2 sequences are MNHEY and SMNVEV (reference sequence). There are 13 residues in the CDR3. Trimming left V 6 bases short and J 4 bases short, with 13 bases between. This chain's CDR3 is CASSLGLVYEQYF. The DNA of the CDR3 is TGTGCCAGCAGCCTGGGACTGGTTTACGAGCAGTACTTC.

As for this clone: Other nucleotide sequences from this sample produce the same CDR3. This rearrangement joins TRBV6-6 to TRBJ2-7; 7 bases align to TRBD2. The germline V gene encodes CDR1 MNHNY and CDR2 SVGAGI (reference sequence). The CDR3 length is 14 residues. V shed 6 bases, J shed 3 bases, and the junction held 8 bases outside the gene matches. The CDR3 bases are TGTGCCAGCAGAAGGGACTACGGTAACTACGAGCAGTACTTC. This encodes CASRRDYGNYEQYF.

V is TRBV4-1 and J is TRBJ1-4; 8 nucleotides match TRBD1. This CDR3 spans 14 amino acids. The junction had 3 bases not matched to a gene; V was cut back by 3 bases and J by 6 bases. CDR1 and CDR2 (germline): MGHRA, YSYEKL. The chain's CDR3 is CASSQTGVDEKLFF. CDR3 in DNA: TGCGCCAGCAGCCAGACAGGGGTGGATGAAAAACTGTTTTTT.

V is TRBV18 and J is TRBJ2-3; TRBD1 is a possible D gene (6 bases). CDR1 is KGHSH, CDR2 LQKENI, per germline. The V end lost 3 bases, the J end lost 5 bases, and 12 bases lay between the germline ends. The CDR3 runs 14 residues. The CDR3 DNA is TGTGCCAGCTCACCGACAGGACGGGAAGATACGCAGTATTTT. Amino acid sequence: CASSPTGREDTQYF.

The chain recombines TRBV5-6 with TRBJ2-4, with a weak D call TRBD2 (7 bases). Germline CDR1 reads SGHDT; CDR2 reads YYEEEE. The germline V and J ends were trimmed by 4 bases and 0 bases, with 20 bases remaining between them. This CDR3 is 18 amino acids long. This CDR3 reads CASSGAAGADLAKNIQYF. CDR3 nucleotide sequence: TGTGCCAGCAGCGGAGCCGCGGGGGCAGATTTAGCCAAAAACATTCAGTACTTC.